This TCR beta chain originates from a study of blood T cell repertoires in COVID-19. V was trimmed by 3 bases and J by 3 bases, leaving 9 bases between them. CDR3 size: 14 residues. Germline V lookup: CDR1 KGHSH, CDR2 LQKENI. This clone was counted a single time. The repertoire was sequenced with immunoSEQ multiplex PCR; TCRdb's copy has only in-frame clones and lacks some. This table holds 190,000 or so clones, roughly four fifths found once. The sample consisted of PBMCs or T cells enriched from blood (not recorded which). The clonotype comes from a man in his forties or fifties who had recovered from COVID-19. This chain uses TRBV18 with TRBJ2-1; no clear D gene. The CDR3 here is CASSPGNNYNEQFF. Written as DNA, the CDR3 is TGTGCCAGCTCACCTGGTAACAACTACAATGAGCAGTTCTTC.